This T cell receptor beta chain was captured in a study of blood T cells in healthy people across ages. The overall study: In model experiments, template switching was able to capture about one barcoded beta molecule for every two T cells that were present. Study results and limitations: The unknown donor CMV status may have confounded expanded clonotype changes. TCR beta diversity, measured per million T cells, fell in a roughly linear way with age.

CDR3 length: 15 amino acids. Regarding this clonotype: Its cognate antigen is unknown. One end of the junction fails to match germline, which may point to a read error.

Primed by a sample-barcoded 5' primer and a J-beta primer mix, a second PCR proceeded for about 6 to 12 cycles. TCRdb re-called the 5' RACE reads through MiXCR, storing one row per CDR3 protein. Among about 970,000 distinct CDR3 sequences listed, about 51% were seen once. The receptor was derived from a woman aged 60-70 years in good health. The rearrangement joins TRBV12-3 or TRBV12-4 to TRBJ1-1, with D unresolved. The sequenced material came from blood. CDR3 DNA sequence: TGTGCCAGCAGTCTAGCTGGGTTCGGGAACACTGAAGCTTTCTTT. Its translation is CASSLAGFGNTEAFF.